Following are 17 T cell receptor beta chains from one sample sequenced in a study of OX40 agonist ivuxolimab in advanced cancers. Here immunoSEQ multiplex PCR was the method, and the copy in TCRdb shows in-frame clones only, minus some. In the table there are 90,000 to 100,000 clones, roughly 95% of which are singletons. This material consisted of CD4+ or CD8+ T cells sorted from blood, taken in a trial of the OX40 agonist ivuxolimab. The receptors here all came from an adult with an advanced solid tumor such as melanoma, head and neck, liver or kidney cancer.

The rearrangement joins TRBV27 to TRBJ1-2, with 11 bases that match TRBD1. CDR1 MNHEY and CDR2 SMNVEV come from the germline V gene (reference sequence). CDR3 length: 16 residues. Trimming took 5 bases from V and 6 from J; bases not matched to a gene: 11. The CDR3 spells CASSLRTGGVLHGYTF. The CDR3 nucleotides read TGTGCCAGCAGTCTCAGGACAGGGGGCGTTTTACATGGCTACACCTTC.

The chain uses TRBV19 and TRBJ2-7, with D perhaps TRBD2 (5 bases). Trimming pared 3 bases from V and 7 bases from J, leaving 19 bases between. This CDR3 has 15 amino acids. Germline loops: CDR1 LNHDA, CDR2 SQIVND (reference sequence). As DNA, the CDR3 is TGTGCCAGTAGTATTACGAGGGCCACCCGTCGAGAGCAGTACTTC. It translates to CASSITRATRREQYF.

This sequence joins TRBV11-2 and TRBJ2-3, with D unresolved. CDR3 size: 12 residues. Trimming removed 7 bases from V and 1 base from J, with 6 bases in between. CDR1 and CDR2 from the germline V gene are SGHAT and FQNNGV. The CDR3 sequence: CASTRGTDTQYF. CDR3 DNA sequence: TGTGCCAGCACGCGCGGCACAGATACGCAGTATTTT.

J is TRBJ2-7 and V is TRBV19; D may be TRBD1 or TRBD2 (5 bases each). The CDR3 loop spans 13 amino acids. V was shortened by 8 bases and J by 1 base, with 12 bases between the two germline ends. The V gene's germline CDR1 is LNHDA and CDR2 SQIVND (reference sequence). In DNA form, the CDR3 reads TGTGCCAGTGGTCGGGACGGTTCCTACGAGCAGTACTTC. Its translation: CASGRDGSYEQYF.

The chain employs TRBV30 and TRBJ2-7, with a possible D match to TRBD2 (6 bases). Germline CDR1 and CDR2: GTSNPN and SVGIG (reference sequence). Trimming shortened V by 0 bases and J by 2 bases, and 8 bases separated the two germline ends. The CDR3 is 13 amino acids. CDR3 protein: CAWSVRGTYEQYF. In DNA form, the CDR3 reads TGTGCCTGGAGTGTACGGGGGACCTACGAGCAGTACTTC. Full variable domain (remainder filled in from reference TRBV30 and TRBJ2-7): SQTIHQWPATLVQPVGSPLSLECTVEGTSNPNLYWYRQAAGRGLQLLFYSVGIGQISSEVPQNLSASRPQDRQFILSSKKLLLSDSGFYLCAWSVRGTYEQYFGPGTRLTVT.

This sequence joins TRBV4-3 and TRBJ2-1; 11 nucleotides line up with TRBD1. CDR3 length: 15 residues. Germline CDR1 reads LGHNA; CDR2 reads YSLEER. J was trimmed by 7 bases and V by 1 base; bases with no gene match: 3. The CDR3 region is CASSQGTGGGNEQFF. The CDR3 DNA reads TGCGCCAGCAGCCAAGGGACAGGGGGCGGGAATGAGCAGTTCTTC.

The V gene is TRBV14, the J gene TRBJ2-3, with 11 bases fitting TRBD2. V trimming: 3 bases; J trimming: 3 bases; junction bases outside the gene matches: 2. CDR1 is SGHDN and CDR2 is FVKESK in the germline V gene. The CDR3 is 15 amino acids. In DNA form, the CDR3 reads TGTGCCAGCAGCCAGGGACTAGCGGTGACAGATACGCAGTATTTT. Residues: CASSQGLAVTDTQYF.

The chain couples TRBV6-5 to TRBJ2-7; 9 bases map to TRBD1. CDR3 size: 14 residues. Germline assignment: CDR1 MNHEY and CDR2 SVGAGI. The ends lost 5 bases at V and 1 base at J; junction bases unmatched: 3. The CDR3 here is CASSQGTGSYEQYF. CDR3 bases: TGTGCCAGCAGTCAAGGGACAGGGTCCTACGAGCAGTACTTC.

CDR3 protein: CASSLSGTGGSYNSPLHF. CDR3 nucleotide sequence: TGTGCCAGCAGTTTATCCGGGACAGGAGGCTCCTATAATTCACCCCTCCACTTT. The rearrangement links TRBV27 to TRBJ1-6, with 8 bases matching TRBD1. V shed 0 bases, J shed 0 bases, and the junction held 4 bases outside the gene matches. The CDR3 is made up of 18 amino acids. Per the germline V gene, CDR1 is MNHEY and CDR2 is SMNVEV (reference sequence).

The V call is TRBV4-1, the J call TRBJ2-3; D may be TRBD1 (5 bases). Germline V gene lookup returns CDR1 MGHRA and CDR2 YSYEKL. The V and J ends lost 0 bases and 2 bases respectively, with 12 bases between them. CDR3 length equals 16 residues. Here the CDR3 reads CASSQDETDATDTQYF. The CDR3 DNA reads TGCGCCAGCAGCCAAGACGAGACAGACGCCACAGATACGCAGTATTTT.

The rearrangement joins TRBV4-1 to TRBJ2-7; TRBD1 might be the D (6 bases). The germline V and J ends were trimmed by 0 bases and 2 bases, with 14 bases remaining between them. The length of the CDR3 is 16 residues. The germline V gene encodes CDR1 MGHRA and CDR2 YSYEKL. The CDR3 region is CASSQDQLGATYEQYF. The CDR3 coding sequence is TGCGCCAGCAGCCAAGATCAACTGGGGGCAACCTACGAGCAGTACTTC.

J is TRBJ2-1 and V is TRBV5-8; 7 nucleotides align to TRBD1. Trimming cost V 9 bases and J 4 bases; bases outside gene matches: 7. Per the germline V gene, CDR1 is SGHTS and CDR2 is YDEGEE. CDR3 length equals 13 residues. The CDR3 nucleotides are TGTGCCACCTACCAGACAGGGTACAATGAGCAGTTCTTC. Residues: CATYQTGYNEQFF.

CDR3 sequence reads: CASSLDPGGVAFF. The CDR3 coding sequence is TGTGCCAGCAGCCTCGACCCAGGTGGAGTAGCTTTCTTT. The J gene is TRBJ1-1, the V gene TRBV27, with no clear D. V lost 6 bases, J lost 10 bases, and 18 bases lay in between. The CDR3 length is 13 residues. Germline assignment: CDR1 MNHEY and CDR2 SMNVEV (reference sequence).

V is TRBV4-1 and J is TRBJ2-5; TRBD1 might be the D (6 bases). The J call may be faulty, since TRBJ2-7 better matches the DNA end. CDR3 length: 16 residues. Germline CDR1 and CDR2: MGHRA and YSYEKL. CDR3 sequence: CASSQDETTGSYEQYF. The CDR3 DNA reads TGCGCCAGCAGCCAAGACGAGACGACAGGTTCCTACGAGCAGTACTTC.

The chain uses TRBV15 and TRBJ1-1; D is unclear. V gave up 1 base and J gave up 4 bases, with 7 bases separating them. Germline CDR1 and CDR2: LNHNV and YYDKDF (reference sequence). The CDR3 spans 13 residues. The CDR3 bases are TGTGCCACCAGCAGAGGGCCGGGCACTGAAGCTTTCTTT. Its translation is CATSRGPGTEAFF.

This clone has just one count. V usage is TRBV28 and J usage is TRBJ1-1; D is uncertain. This CDR3 is 14 amino acids long. In germline, CDR1 is MDHEN, CDR2 SYDVKM. Trimming stripped 5 bases from V and 1 base from J, with 11 bases between. CDR3 in amino acids: CASSPGLENTEAFF. The DNA for the CDR3 is TGTGCCAGCAGTCCAGGCCTGGAGAACACTGAAGCTTTCTTT.

V and J are TRBV5-1 and TRBJ2-7, with 8 bases identical to TRBD2. This CDR3 has 15 residues. With V trimmed by 3 bases and J by 0 bases, 5 bases remained unmatched. Germline CDR1 SGHRS, CDR2 YFSETQ. CDR3 in amino acids: CASSWGGGSSYEQYF. The DNA for the CDR3 is TGCGCCAGCAGCTGGGGCGGGGGGAGCTCCTACGAGCAGTACTTC.